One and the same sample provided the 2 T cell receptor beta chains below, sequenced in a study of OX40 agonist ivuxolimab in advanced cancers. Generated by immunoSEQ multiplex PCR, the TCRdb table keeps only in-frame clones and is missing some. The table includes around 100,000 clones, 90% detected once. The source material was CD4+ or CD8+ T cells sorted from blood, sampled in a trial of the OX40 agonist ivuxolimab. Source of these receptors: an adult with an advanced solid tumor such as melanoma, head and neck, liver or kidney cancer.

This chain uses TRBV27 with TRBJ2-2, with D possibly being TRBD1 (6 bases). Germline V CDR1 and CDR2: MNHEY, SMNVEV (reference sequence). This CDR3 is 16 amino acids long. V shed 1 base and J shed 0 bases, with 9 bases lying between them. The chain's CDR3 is CASSLLPGANTGELFF. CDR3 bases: TGTGCCAGCAGTTTATTACCAGGGGCGAACACCGGGGAGCTGTTTTTT.

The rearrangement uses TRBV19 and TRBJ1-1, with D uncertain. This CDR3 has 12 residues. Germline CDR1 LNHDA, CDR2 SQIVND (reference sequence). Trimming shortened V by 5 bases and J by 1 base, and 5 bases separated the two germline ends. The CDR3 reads CASSVRNTEAFF. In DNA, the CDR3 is TGTGCCAGTAGTGTGCGGAACACTGAAGCTTTCTTT.